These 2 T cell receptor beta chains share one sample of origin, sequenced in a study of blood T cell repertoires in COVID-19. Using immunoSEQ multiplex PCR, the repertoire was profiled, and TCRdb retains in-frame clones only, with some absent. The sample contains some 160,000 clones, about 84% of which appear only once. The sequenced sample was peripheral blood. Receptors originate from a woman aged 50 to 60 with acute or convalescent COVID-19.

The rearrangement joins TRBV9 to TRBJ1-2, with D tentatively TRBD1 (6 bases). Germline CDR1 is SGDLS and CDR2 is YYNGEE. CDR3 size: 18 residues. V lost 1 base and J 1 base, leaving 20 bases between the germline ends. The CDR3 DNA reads TGTGCCAGCAGCGTAACCGGACAGCTTCAAACTCTTAACTATGGCTACACCTTC. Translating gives CASSVTGQLQTLNYGYTF.

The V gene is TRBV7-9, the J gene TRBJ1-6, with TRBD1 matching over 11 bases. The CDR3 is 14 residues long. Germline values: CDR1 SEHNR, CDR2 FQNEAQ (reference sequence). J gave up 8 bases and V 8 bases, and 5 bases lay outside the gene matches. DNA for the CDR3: TGTGCCAGCGGACAGGGGGCAGAGGATTCACCCCTCCACTTT. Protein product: CASGQGAEDSPLHF.